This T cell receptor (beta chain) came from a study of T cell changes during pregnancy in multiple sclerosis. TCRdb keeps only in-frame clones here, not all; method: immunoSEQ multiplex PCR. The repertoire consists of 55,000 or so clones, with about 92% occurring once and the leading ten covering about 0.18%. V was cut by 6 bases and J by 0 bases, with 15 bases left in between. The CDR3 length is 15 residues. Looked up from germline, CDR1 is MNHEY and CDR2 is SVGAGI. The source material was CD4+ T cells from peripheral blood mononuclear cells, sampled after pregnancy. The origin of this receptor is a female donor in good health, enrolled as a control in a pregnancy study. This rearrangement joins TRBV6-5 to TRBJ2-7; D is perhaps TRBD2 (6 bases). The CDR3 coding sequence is TGTGCCAGCAGGGGAGGCGGACTGACCTCCTACGAGCAGTACTTC. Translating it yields CASRGGGLTSYEQYF.